The source of this T cell receptor beta chain is a study of T cells in localized non-small cell lung cancer. A single count supports this clone. Its antigen is currently unknown. V lost 4 bases to trimming and J lost 5 bases; unmatched junction nucleotides: 5. This CDR3 is 15 amino acids long. The germline CDR1 and CDR2 sequences are SGHRS and YFSETQ. The assay was immunoSEQ multiplex PCR, and TCRdb's table has in-frame clones only and misses some. Here the sample spans about 19,000 clones, roughly nine tenths being singletons. Study-wide results and caveats: Adjacent lung had a median about 60 of the 100 largest tumor clones.

This sequence was found in a woman between 35 and 70 years old with stage I lung adenocarcinoma. This material consisted of peripheral blood, taken before any cancer treatment. The chain combines TRBV5-1 with TRBJ2-7; 14 positions match TRBD2. The CDR3 sequence: CASSPGTSGSNEQYF. CDR3 in DNA: TGCGCCAGCAGCCCCGGGACTAGCGGGAGCAACGAGCAGTACTTC.